This record covers a single T cell receptor (beta chain). What it binds is unknown. The data were obtained in a study of cytomegalovirus exposure and HLA in healthy donors. Study summary: The same platform was used for the 100 to 150 validation repertoires and the approximately 670 first-cohort repertoires, a later analysis reported. Study-level points and caveats: Associated with cytomegalovirus, according to the listing, were around 160 TCR beta chains. Cytomegalovirus status was reportedly diagnosed by the classifier with high sensitivity and specificity.

Method: immunoSEQ multiplex PCR; TCRdb's copy keeps in-frame clones and lacks some. The sample carries roughly 180,000 clones, roughly 86% recorded once. The CDR3 loop spans 14 amino acids. Germline CDR1 MGHRA, CDR2 YSYEKL. V was shortened by 5 bases and J by 7 bases, with 17 bases between the two germline ends. The J gene is TRBJ2-5, the V gene TRBV4-1, with a possible D match to TRBD2 (5 bases). This receptor was obtained from a man younger than 45 in good health and CMV-seropositive. Sequencing was done on a sample of PBMCs. The CDR3 is CASSSPDPRGTQYF. In DNA, the CDR3 is TGCGCCAGCAGCTCTCCGGACCCACGGGGGACCCAGTACTTC.